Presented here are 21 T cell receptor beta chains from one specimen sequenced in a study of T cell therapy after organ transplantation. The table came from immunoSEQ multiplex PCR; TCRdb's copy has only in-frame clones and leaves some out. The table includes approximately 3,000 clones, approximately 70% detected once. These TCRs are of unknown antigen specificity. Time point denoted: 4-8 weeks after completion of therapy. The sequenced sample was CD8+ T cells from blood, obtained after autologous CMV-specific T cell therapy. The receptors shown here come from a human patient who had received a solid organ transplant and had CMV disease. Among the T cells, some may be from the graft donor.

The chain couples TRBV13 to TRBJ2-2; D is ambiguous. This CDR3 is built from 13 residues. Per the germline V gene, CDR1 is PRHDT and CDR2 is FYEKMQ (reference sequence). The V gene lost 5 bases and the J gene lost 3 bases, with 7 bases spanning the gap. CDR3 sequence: CASSPIDTGELFF. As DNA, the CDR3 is TGTGCCAGCAGCCCGATCGACACCGGGGAGCTGTTTTTT. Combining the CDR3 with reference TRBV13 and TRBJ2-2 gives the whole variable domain AAGVIQSPRHLIKEKRETATLKCYPIPRHDTVYWYQQGPGQDPQFLISFYEKMQSDKGSIPDRFSAQQFSDYHSELNMSSLELGDSALYFCASSPIDTGELFFGEGSRLTVL.

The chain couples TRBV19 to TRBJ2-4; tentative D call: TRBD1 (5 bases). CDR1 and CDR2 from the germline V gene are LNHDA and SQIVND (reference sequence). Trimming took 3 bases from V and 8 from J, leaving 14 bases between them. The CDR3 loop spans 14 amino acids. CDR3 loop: CASSIGAGYHIQYF. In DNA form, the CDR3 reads TGTGCCAGTAGTATCGGAGCAGGGTATCACATTCAGTACTTC.

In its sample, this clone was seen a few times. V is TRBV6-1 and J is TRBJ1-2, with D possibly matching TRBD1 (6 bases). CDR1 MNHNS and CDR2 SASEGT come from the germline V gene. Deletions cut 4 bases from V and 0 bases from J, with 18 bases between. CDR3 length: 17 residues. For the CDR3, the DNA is TGTGCCAGCAGTGCCGACAGGCCATCTCTAGCTAACTATGGCTACACCTTC. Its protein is CASSADRPSLANYGYTF.

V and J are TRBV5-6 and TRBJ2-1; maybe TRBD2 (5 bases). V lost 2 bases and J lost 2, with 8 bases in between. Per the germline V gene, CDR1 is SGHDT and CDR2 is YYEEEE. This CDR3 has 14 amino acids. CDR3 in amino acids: CASSLAVTYNEQFF. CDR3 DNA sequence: TGTGCCAGCAGCTTAGCGGTGACCTACAATGAGCAGTTCTTC.

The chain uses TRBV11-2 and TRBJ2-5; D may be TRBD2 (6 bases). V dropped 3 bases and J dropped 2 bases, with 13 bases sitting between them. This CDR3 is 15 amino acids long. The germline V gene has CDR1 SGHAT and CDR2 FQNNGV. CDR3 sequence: CASSLLGGRQETQYF. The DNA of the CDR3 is TGTGCCAGCAGCTTGTTGGGGGGTCGGCAAGAGACCCAGTACTTC. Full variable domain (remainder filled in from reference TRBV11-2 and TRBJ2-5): EAGVAQSPRYKIIEKRQSVAFWCNPISGHATLYWYQQILGQGPKLLIQFQNNGVVDDSQLPKDRFSAERLKGVDSTLKIQPAKLEDSAVYLCASSLLGGRQETQYFGPGTRLLVL.

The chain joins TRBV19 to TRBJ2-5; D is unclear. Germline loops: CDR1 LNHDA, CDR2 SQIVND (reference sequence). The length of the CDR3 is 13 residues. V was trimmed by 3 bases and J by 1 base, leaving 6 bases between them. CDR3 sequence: CASSMYVQETQYF. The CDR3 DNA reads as TGTGCCAGTAGTATGTACGTCCAAGAGACCCAGTACTTC.

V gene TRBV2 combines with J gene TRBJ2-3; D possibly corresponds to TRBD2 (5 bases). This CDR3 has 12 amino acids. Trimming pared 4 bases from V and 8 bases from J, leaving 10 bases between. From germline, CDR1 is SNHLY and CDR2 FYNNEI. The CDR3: CASSGPAGTQYF. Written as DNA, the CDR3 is TGTGCCAGCAGTGGACCGGCGGGTACGCAGTATTTT.

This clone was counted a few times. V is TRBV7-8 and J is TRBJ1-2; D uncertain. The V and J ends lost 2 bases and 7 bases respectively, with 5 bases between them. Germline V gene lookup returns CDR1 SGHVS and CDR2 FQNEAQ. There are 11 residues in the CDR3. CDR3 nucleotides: TGTGCCAGCAGCTTATACAGTGGCTACACCTTC. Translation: CASSLYSGYTF.

As DNA, the CDR3 is TGTGCCAGCAGCCCTGAGATCGGGGTGGGCTACACCTTC. Amino acids: CASSPEIGVGYTF. V is TRBV5-5 and J is TRBJ1-2; no reliable D call. Germline CDR1 SGHKS, CDR2 YYEKEE (reference sequence). Trimming took off 4 bases at V and 8 bases at J, with 15 bases between the two ends. The CDR3 is 13 residues long.

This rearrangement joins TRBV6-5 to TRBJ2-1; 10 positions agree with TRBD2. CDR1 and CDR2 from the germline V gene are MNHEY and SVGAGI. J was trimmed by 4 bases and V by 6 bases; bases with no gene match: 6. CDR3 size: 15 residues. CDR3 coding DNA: TGTGCCAGCAGGGCCGGGACTAGCGTTTACAATGAGCAGTTCTTC. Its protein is CASRAGTSVYNEQFF.

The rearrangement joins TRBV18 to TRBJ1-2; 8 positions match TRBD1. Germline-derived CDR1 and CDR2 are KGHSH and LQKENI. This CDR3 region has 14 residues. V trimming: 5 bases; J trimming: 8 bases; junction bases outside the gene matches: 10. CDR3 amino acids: CASSGPTGAEGYTF. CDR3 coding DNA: TGTGCCAGCTCAGGACCGACAGGGGCGGAAGGCTACACCTTC.

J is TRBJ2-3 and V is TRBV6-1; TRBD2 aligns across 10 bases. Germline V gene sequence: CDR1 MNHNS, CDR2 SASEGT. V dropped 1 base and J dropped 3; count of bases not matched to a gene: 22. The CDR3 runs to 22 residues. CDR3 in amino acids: CASSEVYAGGRHSGRTTDTQYF. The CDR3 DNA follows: TGTGCCAGCAGTGAAGTTTACGCAGGGGGTCGTCATAGCGGGAGGACGACAGATACGCAGTATTTT.

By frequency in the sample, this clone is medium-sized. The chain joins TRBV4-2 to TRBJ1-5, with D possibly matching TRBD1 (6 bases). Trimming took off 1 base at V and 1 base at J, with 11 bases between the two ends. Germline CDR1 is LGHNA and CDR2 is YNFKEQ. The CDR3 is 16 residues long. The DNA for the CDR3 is TGTGCCAGCAGCCAAGCGGGGGGCTTGAGCAATCAGCCCCAGCATTTT. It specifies CASSQAGGLSNQPQHF.

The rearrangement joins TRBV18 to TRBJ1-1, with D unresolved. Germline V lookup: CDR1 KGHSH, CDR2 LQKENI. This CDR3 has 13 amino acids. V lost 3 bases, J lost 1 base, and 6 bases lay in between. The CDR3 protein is CASSPVSNTEAFF. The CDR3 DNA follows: TGTGCCAGCTCACCGGTATCGAACACTGAAGCTTTCTTT.

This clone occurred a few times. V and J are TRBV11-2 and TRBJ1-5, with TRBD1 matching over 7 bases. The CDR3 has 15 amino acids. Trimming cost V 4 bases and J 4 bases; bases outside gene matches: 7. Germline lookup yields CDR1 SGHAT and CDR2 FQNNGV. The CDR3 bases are TGTGCCAGCAGCTCACACAGGGGTGGGAATCAGCCCCAGCATTTT. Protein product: CASSSHRGGNQPQHF.

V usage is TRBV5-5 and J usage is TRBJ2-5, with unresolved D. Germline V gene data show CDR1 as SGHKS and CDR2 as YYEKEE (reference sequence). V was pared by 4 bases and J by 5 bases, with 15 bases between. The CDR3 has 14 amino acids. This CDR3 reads CASSPMTRVETQYF. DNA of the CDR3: TGTGCCAGCAGCCCCATGACACGGGTCGAGACCCAGTACTTC.

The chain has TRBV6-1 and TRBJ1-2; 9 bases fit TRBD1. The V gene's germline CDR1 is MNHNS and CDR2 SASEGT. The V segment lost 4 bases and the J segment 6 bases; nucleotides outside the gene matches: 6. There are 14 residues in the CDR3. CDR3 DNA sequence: TGTGCCAGCAGTGCCTTGGGACAGGGAAATGGCTACACCTTC. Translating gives CASSALGQGNGYTF.

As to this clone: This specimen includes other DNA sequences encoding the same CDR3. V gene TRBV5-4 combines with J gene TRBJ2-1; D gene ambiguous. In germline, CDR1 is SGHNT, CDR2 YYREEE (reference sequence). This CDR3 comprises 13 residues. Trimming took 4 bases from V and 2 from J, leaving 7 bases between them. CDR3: CASSLYTYNEQFF. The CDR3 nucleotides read TGTGCCAGCAGCCTTTATACCTACAATGAGCAGTTCTTC.

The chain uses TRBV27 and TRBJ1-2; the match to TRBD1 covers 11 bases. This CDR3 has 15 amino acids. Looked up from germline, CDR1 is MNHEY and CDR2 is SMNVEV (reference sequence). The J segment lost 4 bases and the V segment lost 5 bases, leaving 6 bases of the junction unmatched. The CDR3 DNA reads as TGTGCCAGCAGTCCAGGGACAGGGGGAGGCTATGGCTACACCTTC. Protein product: CASSPGTGGGYGYTF.

The CDR3 nucleotides read TGTGCCAGCAGTGACGGGACAGGGGGCTCTGGGGCCAACGTCCTGACTTTC. Translating gives CASSDGTGGSGANVLTF. The chain is built from TRBV6-4 and TRBJ2-6; 11 bases are shared with TRBD1. The CDR3 consists of 17 residues. The germline CDR1 and CDR2 sequences are MRHNA and SNTAGT. J gave up 0 bases and V 2 bases, and 0 bases lay outside the gene matches.

The CDR3 DNA follows: TGTGCCAGCAGCTTCGGGACTACCTCTTTAGAGCAGTACTTC. Protein product: CASSFGTTSLEQYF. This rearrangement joins TRBV7-2 to TRBJ2-7; 7 nucleotides line up with TRBD2. J was trimmed by 7 bases and V by 3 bases; bases with no gene match: 9. The CDR3 has 14 amino acids. CDR1 and CDR2 from the germline V gene are SGHTA and FQGNSA.